This entry is about one T cell receptor beta chain. The record originates from a study of patients and donors after allogeneic stem cell transplantation. One entry per CDR3 protein results from TCRdb running MiXCR on the RT-PCR reads. The sample consists of 800,000 to 1,000,000 distinct CDR3 sequences, about a sixth of them appearing once. This CDR3 contains 16 residues. Germline assignment: CDR1 SNHLY and CDR2 FYNNEI. V was cut by 1 base and J by 2 bases, with 14 bases left in between. The sequenced sample was blood, either unsorted or a sorted T cell fraction (not recorded which). The chain recombines TRBV2 with TRBJ1-1; D is unresolved. This TCR was recovered from a human donor who was either an allogeneic HSCT recipient or a stem cell or donor lymphocyte infusion donor (not recorded which). It is not recorded whose cells these are; they may come from a transplant donor. CDR3 region: CASSEDPRRSNTEAFF. Written as DNA, the CDR3 is TGTGCCAGCAGTGAAGATCCCCGACGGAGTAACACTGAAGCTTTCTTT.